This T cell receptor beta chain was sequenced in a study of Tregs in tolerant kidney transplant recipients (dated by TCRdb to the late 2010s). For the study in its entirety: The study applied TCRbeta sequencing to find donor-specific regulatory T cells before combined kidney and bone marrow transplantation and then followed those same cells after transplant. TCRbeta repertoire sequencing was used in a few healthy controls to compare several ways of expanding Tregs specific for an allogeneic donor. General conclusions and limits of the study: Biological reproducibility was not directly assessed, although technical replication error appeared to be minimal. The study was constrained by small patient numbers, and validation of the findings is required in larger populations and under other immunosuppression protocols. Expanding Tregs with activated donor B cells appeared to identify the most biologically relevant and donor-specific TCRbeta repertoire.

For TCRbeta CDR3 sequencing, genomic DNA from the sorted cells was extracted using the QIAGEN DNeasy Blood and Tissue Kit. Through immunoSEQ, high-throughput TCRbeta CDR3 sequencing was done commercially, including PCR amplification with internal controls and bias correction. Per the authors' processing: Unique productive TCRbeta sequences were defined by CDR3 nucleotide sequence when primers matched and otherwise by CDR3 amino acid sequence together with Vbeta and Jbeta genes. As a correction for sorting error, sequences shared between sorted populations at a frequency ratio of 2:1 or less were discarded, and the remaining shared sequences were assigned to the higher population. A sequence was defined as donor-reactive if the sequence was expanded at least 5-fold in CFSE-low cells compared with unstimulated cells and had a frequency of at least 0.01% in CFSE-low cells. Jensen-Shannon divergence, calculated on the top 100 TCRbeta sequences ranked by frequency, was used to quantify repertoire divergence. For samples with multiple sequencing runs, sorting error was corrected in each run separately before the runs were combined. TCRdb provides this immuneACCESS table in a form limited to in-frame rearrangements. Some clones are lacking; in checked studies, under half of them reflect an unresolved V gene, and why the rest are absent is not known. That table supplies the V and J calls and clone size; D and trimming were determined from the DNA. This sample lists 75,000 to 95,000 clones; around nine tenths were detected once. Over 4% of the sample belongs to the ten largest clones.

As for this clone: Its antigen specificity is not known. No base-level quality is on record; no much larger clone is a single base apart.

In the germline V gene (reference sequence), CDR1 corresponds to SEHNR and CDR2 to FQNEAQ. Reading from cysteine to phenylalanine, the CDR3 counts 17 amino acids. Only the CDR3 region is kept as DNA, spanning 51 bases read in frame from base 1. Relative to germline, V is missing 6 bases and J is missing 3 bases, with 15 bases of the junction outside any gene match. Thawed PBMCs were FACS-sorted into unstimulated Tregs (CD4+CD25+CD127-), CD4+ non-Tregs (CD4+CD25-), CD4 cells and CD8 cells. Healthy control blood was obtained either as purchased buffy coats or from healthy volunteers. Healthy control blood was processed by Ficoll density gradient to PBMCs and cryopreserved; patient PBMCs were collected before and after transplant.

Sequenced input: CD8+ T cells from blood. The rearrangement joined TRBV7-9 to TRBJ2-3; TRBD2 matches 7 bases in the middle. This receptor was identified in a human donor in good health. This receptor has the CDR3 CASSDGLVFRVTDTQYF. The nucleotide sequence reads as follows: TGTGCCAGCAGTGACGGACTAGTGTTTCGAGTGACAGATACGCAGTATTTT.